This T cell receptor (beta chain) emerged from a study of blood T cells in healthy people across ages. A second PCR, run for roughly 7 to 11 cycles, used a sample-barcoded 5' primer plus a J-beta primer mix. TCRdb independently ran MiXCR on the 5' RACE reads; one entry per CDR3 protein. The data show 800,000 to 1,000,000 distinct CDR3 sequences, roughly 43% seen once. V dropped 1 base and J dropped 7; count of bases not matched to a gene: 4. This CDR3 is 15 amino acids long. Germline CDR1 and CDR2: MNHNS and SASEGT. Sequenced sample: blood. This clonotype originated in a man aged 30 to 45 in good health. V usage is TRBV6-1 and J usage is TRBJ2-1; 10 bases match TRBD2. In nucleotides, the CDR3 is TGTGCCAGCAGTGAAGAGGCTAGCGGGGGTAATGAGCAGTTCTTC. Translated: CASSEEASGGNEQFF.